Below, 17 T cell receptor beta chains from the same sample are listed, as sequenced in a study of T cell responses to AZD1222 COVID-19 vaccine. Profiled with immunoSEQ multiplex PCR; TCRdb holds only in-frame clones, not every one. The data show 95,000 to 100,000 clones, about 90% seen once. The source material was peripheral blood, sampled on day 0 of AZD1222 vaccination. The receptors were sampled from an adult in good health.

In its sample, this clone was seen once. The chain joins TRBV28 to TRBJ2-3; D may be TRBD2 (7 bases). Germline V gives CDR1 MDHEN, CDR2 SYDVKM. This CDR3 comprises 16 residues. The V end was cut by 4 bases, the J end by 4 bases, with 18 bases between. The CDR3 region is CASSSIGLGGSDTQYF. CDR3 in DNA: TGTGCCAGCAGTTCCATAGGACTAGGGGGTTCAGATACGCAGTATTTT.

The chain recombines TRBV6-4 with TRBJ2-4; 9 nucleotides agree with TRBD2. Trimming removed 3 bases from V and 16 bases from J; junction bases left unmatched: 10. The CDR3 consists of 13 residues. The germline gives CDR1 MRHNA, CDR2 SNTAGT. The CDR3 DNA reads as TGTGCCAGCAGTGAAAGAGGAAGCGGGAGGATCTACTTC. Translated, it gives CASSERGSGRIYF.

The chain uses TRBV10-3 and TRBJ2-1; D unresolved. Per germline, CDR1 ENHRY and CDR2 SYGVKD. The CDR3 sequence is 12 residues long. Trimming left V 0 bases short and J 6 bases short, with 3 bases between. The CDR3 DNA sequence: TGTGCCATCAGTGAGTCCCTCAATGAGCAGTTCTTC. Its translation is CAISESLNEQFF.

This clone was seen a single time. This rearrangement joins TRBV10-3 to TRBJ2-7; D is possibly TRBD2 (7 bases). The V end was cut by 4 bases, the J end by 12 bases, with 19 bases between. Looked up from germline, CDR1 is ENHRY and CDR2 is SYGVKD. This CDR3 region has 13 residues. CDR3 amino acids: CAISAPGGFPPYF. The CDR3 coding sequence is TGTGCCATCAGTGCCCCGGGGGGCTTCCCACCGTACTTC.

The CDR3 loop reads CASSQARDRGFEKLFF. CDR3 coding DNA: TGTGCCAGCAGCCAGGCCCGGGACAGGGGGTTTGAAAAACTGTTTTTT. The chain joins TRBV3-1 (or the pseudogene TRBV3-2) to TRBJ1-4; 11 positions match TRBD1. The CDR3 consists of 16 residues. Germline loops: CDR1 LGHDT, CDR2 YNNKEL (reference sequence). Germline trimming cut 3 bases from V and 7 bases from J; bases unmatched to any gene: 7.

The chain is built from TRBV11-1 and TRBJ2-7, with 12 bases that match TRBD2. Germline trimming cut 4 bases from V and 4 bases from J; bases unmatched to any gene: 2. Per the germline V gene, CDR1 is SGHAT and CDR2 is FQDESV (reference sequence). There are 14 residues in the CDR3. The CDR3, as DNA: TGTGCCAGCAGCTCGGGACTAGCGGGTTACGAGCAGTACTTC. It translates to CASSSGLAGYEQYF. The full variable domain, with the rest looked up from reference TRBV11-1 and TRBJ2-7, is EAEVAQSPRYKITEKSQAVAFWCDPISGHATLYWYRQILGQGPELLVQFQDESVVDDSQLPKDRFSAERLKGVDSTLKIQPAELGDSAMYLCASSSGLAGYEQYFGPGTRLTVT.

The rearrangement uses TRBV15 and TRBJ1-1; D is ambiguous. Trimming removed 3 bases from V and 8 bases from J, with 13 bases in between. The germline gives CDR1 LNHNV, CDR2 YYDKDF (reference sequence). This CDR3 has 13 amino acids. The CDR3 spells CATSSYGRREAFF. CDR3 nucleotide sequence: TGTGCCACCAGCAGTTACGGGCGGAGGGAAGCTTTCTTT.

The chain recombines TRBV29-1 with TRBJ1-2, with D possibly matching TRBD1 (5 bases). The CDR3 contains 13 residues. The germline V gene encodes CDR1 SQVTM and CDR2 ANQGSEA. V lost 4 bases and J 8 bases, leaving 17 bases between the germline ends. This CDR3 is CSVGAGPVIGYTF. The CDR3 DNA reads TGCAGCGTTGGGGCAGGGCCGGTTATCGGCTACACCTTC.

V usage is TRBV7-3 and J usage is TRBJ1-2; 7 bases agree with TRBD1. Germline CDR1 SGHTA, CDR2 FQGTGA. Unmatched junction bases numbered 6, after V lost 1 base and J lost 4 bases. This CDR3 has 15 amino acids. This CDR3 reads CASSLNGDSGYGYTF. In DNA form, the CDR3 reads TGTGCCAGCAGCTTAAATGGGGACAGCGGCTATGGCTACACCTTC.

The chain employs TRBV6-5 and TRBJ1-5; 8 bases fit TRBD1. Germline V gene data show CDR1 as MNHEY and CDR2 as SVGAGI. This CDR3 region has 13 residues. After removal of 6 bases from V and 6 bases from J, the junction contained 4 bases not matched to a gene. The CDR3 protein is CASRTGVGQPQHF. CDR3 coding DNA: TGTGCCAGCAGGACAGGGGTGGGTCAGCCCCAGCATTTT.

The chain combines TRBV6-6 with TRBJ2-3; the D is unclear. The CDR3 spans 14 residues. Germline V gene lookup returns CDR1 MNHNY and CDR2 SVGAGI (reference sequence). The V end was cut by 6 bases, the J end by 0 bases, with 10 bases between. The CDR3 nucleotides read TGTGCCAGCAGGGTTCTGGGGAGCACAGATACGCAGTATTTT. The encoded protein is CASRVLGSTDTQYF.

The chain links TRBV28 to TRBJ1-2, with D unclear. Germline lookup yields CDR1 MDHEN and CDR2 SYDVKM. The CDR3 consists of 16 residues. V was clipped by 2 bases and J by 5 bases, with 18 bases between them. The CDR3 loop is CASSLSRPDIGYGYTF. CDR3 DNA sequence: TGTGCCAGCAGTTTAAGTCGGCCTGACATAGGGTATGGCTACACCTTC.

This clone was seen once. The J gene is TRBJ1-2, the V gene TRBV30; a possible D gene is TRBD1 (5 bases). The CDR3 extends over 15 amino acids. The V gene lost 3 bases and the J gene lost 5 bases, with 19 bases spanning the gap. The germline V gene encodes CDR1 GTSNPN and CDR2 SVGIG (reference sequence). As DNA, the CDR3 is TGTGCCTGGAGCCCGGCGGGACGGTCGGGGTATGGCTACACCTTC. Translated, it gives CAWSPAGRSGYGYTF.

The chain is built from TRBV28 and TRBJ1-2; maybe TRBD1 (5 bases). From germline, CDR1 is MDHEN and CDR2 SYDVKM. The CDR3 has 12 amino acids. V was clipped by 8 bases and J by 4 bases, with 11 bases between them. This CDR3 is CASVGGTYGYTF. CDR3 nucleotides: TGTGCCAGCGTTGGGGGGACCTATGGCTACACCTTC.

There are a few counts of this clone. The genes are TRBV19 and TRBJ1-2; tentatively, D is TRBD1 (5 bases). The CDR3 loop spans 12 amino acids. V was cut by 11 bases and J by 2 bases, with 12 bases left in between. CDR1 and CDR2 from the germline V gene are LNHDA and SQIVND (reference sequence). The CDR3 protein is CASRGANYGYTF. The CDR3, as DNA: TGTGCCTCTAGGGGAGCGAACTATGGCTACACCTTC.

The DNA of the CDR3 is TGTGCCAGCAGCTTGCCCTTCGGACTAGCGGCTAGCACAGATACGCAGTATTTT. Translating it yields CASSLPFGLAASTDTQYF. This chain joins TRBV5-8 and TRBJ2-3, with TRBD2 matching 10 bases. V lost 1 base and J lost 0; bases outside the gene matches: 8. CDR3 length equals 18 residues. Germline assignment: CDR1 SGHTS and CDR2 YDEGEE.

The rearrangement uses TRBV10-3 and TRBJ2-2; 8 bases match TRBD2. Germline-derived CDR1 and CDR2 are ENHRY and SYGVKD. The ends lost 5 bases at V and 1 base at J; junction bases unmatched: 3. This CDR3 comprises 15 residues. CDR3: CAISSGRGNTGELFF. The CDR3 DNA is TGTGCCATCAGTAGCGGGAGAGGGAACACCGGGGAGCTGTTTTTT.